These 20 T cell receptor beta chains were all obtained from the same sample, sequenced in a study of vaccination and CD4 T cells after COVID-19. At the Johns Hopkins FTIC core, DNA taken from cultured CD4+ T cells was sequenced by way of the Oncomine TCR Beta short-read assay. MiXCR, run by TCRdb on the PCR reads, gives a single entry per CDR3 protein. Among 2,000 to 3,000 distinct CDR3 sequences listed, 25% to 30% were seen once. The antigens for these receptors are not known. Documented treatment: roughly 10-day PBMC culture with coronavirus spike peptide pools or control peptides (ViraFEST assay). The sample consisted of CD4+ T cells from blood, cultured in vitro, taken after SARS-CoV-2 vaccination. The source is a human donor who had recovered from COVID-19.

The chain recombines TRBV6-1 with TRBJ1-1; 7 nucleotides agree with TRBD1. Germline values: CDR1 MNHNS, CDR2 SASEGT. V shed 7 bases and J 1 base; nucleotides not matched to a gene: 3. The CDR3 covers 13 residues. The CDR3, as DNA: TGTGCCAGCACCGACAGGGCGAACACTGAAGCTTTCTTT. Translating gives CASTDRANTEAFF.

A few counts support this clonotype. The V call is TRBV5-8, the J call TRBJ2-7; D is perhaps TRBD1 (6 bases). The CDR3 contains 14 residues. Germline-derived CDR1 and CDR2 are SGHTS and YDEGEE. V was shortened by 0 bases and J by 3 bases, with 10 bases between the two germline ends. CDR3 loop: CASSLAGTLYEQYF. In nucleotides, the CDR3 is TGTGCCAGCAGCTTGGCCGGGACACTCTACGAGCAGTACTTC.

This clonotype was detected only a few times. This chain connects TRBV4-1 to TRBJ1-2, with unresolved D. V was shortened by 0 bases and J by 2 bases, with 10 bases between the two germline ends. CDR3 length equals 15 residues. Germline assignment: CDR1 MGHRA and CDR2 YSYEKL. Written as DNA, the CDR3 is TGCGCCAGCAGCCAAGAGAATACTGTCAACTATGGCTACACCTTC. It translates to CASSQENTVNYGYTF.

This clonotype came up a few times. The chain employs TRBV6-5 and TRBJ1-6; D gene uncertain. This CDR3 comprises 14 residues. Germline assignment: CDR1 MNHEY and CDR2 SVGAGI. Trimming took 2 bases from V and 7 from J, leaving 9 bases between them. The CDR3 nucleotides read TGTGCCAGCAGTTACAGGGATGGCAATTCACCCCTCCACTTT. This translates into CASSYRDGNSPLHF.

This clonotype has only a few counts. The chain couples TRBV7-2 to TRBJ2-7, with D maybe TRBD2 (6 bases). The CDR3 is 16 amino acids. Trimming stripped 1 base from V and 3 bases from J, with 16 bases between. Germline CDR1 and CDR2: SGHTA and FQGNSA. CDR3 sequence reads: CASSLEVTGAYYEQYF. The CDR3 nucleotides are TGTGCCAGCAGCTTAGAGGTTACGGGAGCTTACTACGAGCAGTACTTC.

This clonotype rates as medium-sized. The V call is TRBV10-2, the J call TRBJ1-5, with a weak D call TRBD1 (5 bases). Germline CDR1 reads WSHSY; CDR2 reads SAAADI. This CDR3 spans 14 amino acids. Between the trimmed V and J ends, which lost 2 bases and 11 bases, there was a span of 16 bases. As DNA, the CDR3 is TGCGCCAGCAGTGAGAGGCAGGGCTCCATGGCCCAGCATTTT. Residues: CASSERQGSMAQHF.

This clonotype was counted a few times. The rearrangement links TRBV20-1 to TRBJ2-3; 7 bases align to TRBD2. Germline V gene lookup returns CDR1 DFQATT and CDR2 SNEGSKA (reference sequence). V shed 3 bases, J shed 0 bases, and the junction held 3 bases outside the gene matches. The CDR3 has 14 residues. The CDR3 here is CSARVGGSTDTQYF. CDR3 nucleotides: TGCAGTGCTAGGGTGGGGGGGAGCACAGATACGCAGTATTTT.

The chain links TRBV6-1 to TRBJ1-2; D perhaps matches TRBD1 (5 bases). Trimming removed 2 bases from V and 0 bases from J, with 7 bases in between. This CDR3 is 14 amino acids long. Germline-derived CDR1 and CDR2 are MNHNS and SASEGT. CDR3 amino acids: CASSEWGPNYGYTF. CDR3 bases: TGTGCCAGCAGTGAATGGGGACCTAACTATGGCTACACCTTC.

The rearrangement uses TRBV20-1 and TRBJ1-3, with a weak D call TRBD1 (6 bases). Trimming pared 2 bases from V and 2 bases from J, leaving 10 bases between. Germline values: CDR1 DFQATT, CDR2 SNEGSKA (reference sequence). The CDR3 length is 14 residues. This CDR3 reads CSARYPGAGNTIYF. The CDR3 nucleotides read TGCAGTGCTAGATACCCAGGGGCTGGAAACACCATATATTTT.

The chain carries TRBV18 and TRBJ1-5; 7 nucleotides agree with TRBD1. J was trimmed by 12 bases and V by 3 bases; bases with no gene match: 11. CDR1 KGHSH and CDR2 LQKENI come from the germline V gene. The CDR3 is 14 amino acids. The CDR3 sequence is CASSPGTAPSGQHF. CDR3 in DNA: TGTGCCAGCTCACCGGGGACAGCCCCCTCGGGCCAGCATTTT.

This clonotype was found a few times. The J gene is TRBJ1-1, the V gene TRBV20-1; TRBD1 might be the D (6 bases). V lost 5 bases and J lost 1, with 11 bases in between. Per the germline V gene, CDR1 is DFQATT and CDR2 is SNEGSKA (reference sequence). This CDR3 contains 13 residues. CDR3 amino acids: CSAGGGWNTEAFF. CDR3 bases: TGCAGTGCTGGAGGGGGATGGAACACTGAAGCTTTCTTT.

The V call is TRBV29-1, the J call TRBJ2-7; 7 bases line up with TRBD2. With 5 bases clipped from V and 3 bases from J, the junction kept 10 bases outside the gene matches. This CDR3 comprises 14 residues. CDR1 is SQVTM, CDR2 ANQGSEA, per germline. The CDR3 spells CSVLSGGLVYEQYF. CDR3 coding DNA: TGCAGCGTTCTCTCGGGGGGTCTGGTCTACGAGCAGTACTTC.

This clonotype was detected a few times. The chain employs TRBV7-2 and TRBJ1-6, with D possibly matching TRBD1 (6 bases). V was cut by 5 bases and J by 12 bases, with 14 bases left in between. The germline CDR1 and CDR2 sequences are SGHTA and FQGNSA. The CDR3 runs to 13 residues. Here the CDR3 reads CASSADRNRPLHF. The CDR3 region has the DNA TGTGCCAGCAGCGCCGACAGGAACCGACCCCTCCACTTT.

J is TRBJ2-7 and V is TRBV4-2; the match to TRBD1 covers 7 bases. After removal of 0 bases from V and 3 bases from J, the junction contained 5 bases not matched to a gene. The CDR3 totals 15 residues. CDR1 is LGHNA and CDR2 is YNFKEQ in the germline V gene. For the CDR3, the DNA is TGTGCCAGCAGCCAAGAAGAGGGGGCCCACTACGAGCAGTACTTC. Protein sequence: CASSQEEGAHYEQYF.

V gene TRBV6-5 combines with J gene TRBJ1-1, with 8 bases lining up with TRBD1. This CDR3 region has 13 residues. CDR1 and CDR2 (germline): MNHEY, SVGAGI. J was trimmed by 8 bases and V by 0 bases; bases with no gene match: 2. The CDR3 protein is CASSYSRDREAFF. CDR3 nucleotide sequence: TGTGCCAGCAGTTACTCTAGGGACAGGGAAGCTTTCTTT.

The CDR3 DNA sequence: TGTGCCAGCAGTCCCCCCGGGGGTATGAACACTGAAGCTTTCTTT. Translating it yields CASSPPGGMNTEAFF. The chain has TRBV11-1 and TRBJ1-1, with D possibly TRBD1 on 5 matching bases. Germline-derived CDR1 and CDR2 are SGHAT and FQDESV (reference sequence). V shed 6 bases and J shed 0 bases, with 14 bases lying between them. This CDR3 has 15 amino acids.

This clonotype was observed a few times. V gene TRBV28 combines with J gene TRBJ2-6; D uncertain. The germline CDR1 and CDR2 sequences are MDHEN and SYDVKM. This CDR3 spans 15 amino acids. V gave up 2 bases and J gave up 0 bases, with 5 bases separating them. The CDR3 region has the DNA TGTGCCAGCAGTTTAGGGAACTCTGGGGCCAACGTCCTGACTTTC. This encodes CASSLGNSGANVLTF.

This clonotype was observed a few times. The chain is built from TRBV10-3 and TRBJ2-7, with 9 positions matching TRBD1. Trimming cost V 7 bases and J 13 bases; bases outside gene matches: 11. The length of the CDR3 is 12 residues. Germline CDR1 is ENHRY and CDR2 is SYGVKD. The CDR3, as DNA: TGTGCCATCAAAAATATAAGGGACAGGGTCTACTTC. Protein: CAIKNIRDRVYF.

CDR3 DNA sequence: TGTGCCAGCAGTGGCGAGGGTGACAATCAGCCCCAGCATTTT. Residues: CASSGEGDNQPQHF. This chain links TRBV6-4 with TRBJ1-5; D is uncertain. The V gene lost 4 bases and the J gene lost 3 bases, with 10 bases spanning the gap. Germline CDR1 is MRHNA and CDR2 is SNTAGT. This CDR3 has 14 amino acids.

This sequence joins TRBV5-1 and TRBJ2-7, with D tentatively TRBD1 (5 bases). The germline V gene encodes CDR1 SGHRS and CDR2 YFSETQ. The CDR3 runs to 12 residues. The germline V and J ends were trimmed by 4 bases and 2 bases, with 7 bases remaining between them. The CDR3 bases are TGCGCCAGCAGCAAGACAGCCTACGAGCAGTACTTC. It codes for CASSKTAYEQYF.